This T cell receptor beta chain came from a study of identifying expanded T cells in peripheral blood. Study results and caveats: Roughly two-week clone count variance significantly increased as total template count grew. Roughly 1.1 clones differed between technical replicates, versus roughly 16 and 20 over time.

Per the germline V gene, CDR1 is MGHDK and CDR2 is SYGVNS. J lost 0 bases, V lost 3 bases, and 2 bases had no gene match. The CDR3 contains 15 residues. This clone was counted a single time. Its specificity is not known. Profiled with immunoSEQ multiplex PCR; TCRdb holds only in-frame clones, not every one. The data show some 78,000 clones, with roughly 86% seen just once and around 18% held by the top ten. Healthy donors had no documented immune events, such as infections, while sampled. The clonotype comes from a person aged 18 to 75 in good health. The chain links TRBV25-1 to TRBJ2-3; 8 nucleotides line up with TRBD1. What was sequenced was blood. The CDR3 region has the DNA TGTGCCAGCAGTGACAGGGGGCTAAGCACAGATACGCAGTATTTT. Translating gives CASSDRGLSTDTQYF. The whole variable domain, filled in from reference TRBV25-1 and TRBJ2-3, reads EADIYQTPRYLVIGTGKKITLECSQTMGHDKMYWYQQDPGMELHLIHYSYGVNSTEKGDLSSESTVSRIRTEHFPLTLESARPSHTSQYLCASSDRGLSTDTQYFGPGTRLTVL.